This TCR beta chain was retrieved from a study of T cells after yellow fever vaccination. This clonotype was found many times. The antigen is unknown. V lost 5 bases to trimming and J lost 3 bases; unmatched junction nucleotides: 2. Per germline, CDR1 SEHNR and CDR2 FQNEAQ (reference sequence). This CDR3 is built from 13 residues. 5'RACE template switching produced TCR cDNA carrying a universal primer site and UMIs. Using its own MiXCR run on the 5' RACE reads, TCRdb lists one record per CDR3 protein. The sample contains tens of thousands of distinct CDR3 sequences, more than 5.5% of which appear only once. General study points: Only a small proportion of the clonotypes turned up in both the CD4 and the CD8 compartments, likely arising from convergent recombination. Contaminants from the bulk population, in the form of abundant clonotypes, could be found in FACS-sorted repertoires.

The chain is built from TRBV7-9 and TRBJ1-1; 8 nucleotides agree with TRBD1. This TCR came from a man between 18 and 35 years old who received the YFV17D yellow fever vaccine. The sample consisted of CD8+ T cells sorted from PBMCs, taken about 5 days after the first yellow fever vaccination. The DNA for the CDR3 is TGTGCCAGCAGCCAGGGGGCCTACACTGAAGCTTTCTTT. Translating it yields CASSQGAYTEAFF.